Listed below are T cell receptor beta chains from one sample, sequenced in a study of HIV-infected patients and healthy controls. TCRdb itself ran the 5' RACE reads through MiXCR, one entry per CDR3 protein. The table has more than 15,000 distinct CDR3 sequences, 8.5% seen once. The source was blood, collected during antiretroviral therapy. All receptors derive from an adult with HIV infection. Each CDR3 is given with its conserved first and last residue. D genes are given only for firm matches. The size field is filled for only some rows; it gives once, few, many or a size class.

d_call,j_call,v_call,clone_size,cdr3_nt,cdr3_aa
NA,TRBJ2-3,TRBV5-1,NA,TGCGCCAGCAGCTTGAGCAGGAGCACAGATACGCAGTATTTT,CASSLSRSTDTQYF
TRBD1,TRBJ1-1,TRBV6-4,many,TGTGCCAGCAGTCCGACAGGGGGCTGGACTGAAGCTTTCTTT,CASSPTGGWTEAFF
NA,TRBJ1-1,TRBV7-9,few,TGTGCCACCCGCTTGTGGCGGGAGCGGAACACTGAAGCTTTCTTT,CATRLWRERNTEAFF
TRBD2,TRBJ2-1,TRBV6-2/TRBV6-3,many,TGTGCCAGCAGTTACCCAAAAGCGGGAGGAACCAATGAGCAGTTCTTC,CASSYPKAGGTNEQFF
NA,TRBJ2-7,TRBV27,many,TGTGCCAGCAGTTTGATCCGGGACGTGGCCCACGAGCAGTACTTC,CASSLIRDVAHEQYF
NA,TRBJ1-1,TRBV2,many,TGTGCCAGCAGGGAGAGGAACACTGAAGCTTTCTTT,CASRERNTEAFF
NA,TRBJ1-1,TRBV28,NA,TGTGCCAGCAGCTTCCATCAGGGAAACACTGAAGCTTTCTTT,CASSFHQGNTEAFF
TRBD1,TRBJ2-2,TRBV5-1,few,TGCGCCAGCAGCTATCAGGGGGAGAACACCGGGGAGCTGTTTTTT,CASSYQGENTGELFF
TRBD1,TRBJ2-2,TRBV24-1,many,TGTGCCACCAGTGATCCCCGACAGGGGGCGAACACCGGGGAGCTGTTTTTT,CATSDPRQGANTGELFF
TRBD2,TRBJ2-3,TRBV20-1,few,TGCAGTGCTAGGGACCCCTTGGCGGGGGGGCCAACAGATACGCAGTATTTT,CSARDPLAGGPTDTQYF
TRBD1,TRBJ1-1,TRBV12-3/TRBV12-4,few,TGTGCCAGCAACGGACAGGGTGAAGCTTTCTTT,CASNGQGEAFF
NA,TRBJ2-1,TRBV15,many,TGTGCCACCAGCAGAGTCAGGGATAGCGAGCAGTTCTTC,CATSRVRDSEQFF
NA,TRBJ1-2,TRBV7-3,many,TGTGCCAGCAGCGCTGACAGCCAGTATGGCTACACCTTC,CASSADSQYGYTF
TRBD2,TRBJ2-1,TRBV5-1,few,TGCGCCAGCAGCCCACTAGCGGGGGGCACCTACAATGAGCAGTTCTTC,CASSPLAGGTYNEQFF
NA,TRBJ1-4,TRBV5-1,many,TGCGCCAGCAGGGGGGGGCGTAATGAAAAACTGTTTTTT,CASRGGRNEKLFF
NA,TRBJ1-1,TRBV30,many,TGTGCCTGGAGTAGGGTGAGACCCATGAACACTGAAGCTTTCTTT,CAWSRVRPMNTEAFF
TRBD2,TRBJ2-1,TRBV11-2,many,TGTGCCAGCAGCTTCCCACTAGCGGCAGAATACAATGAGCAGTTCTTC,CASSFPLAAEYNEQFF
NA,TRBJ2-1,TRBV29-1,many,TGCAGCGTTGAAGACCGGGACGGTTCCTACAATGAGCAGTTCTTC,CSVEDRDGSYNEQFF
TRBD2,TRBJ2-7,TRBV3-1,many,TGTGCCAGCAGCCCGCTAGCGGGGGGGAACGAGCAGTACTTC,CASSPLAGGNEQYF
TRBD2,TRBJ2-5,TRBV11-2,medium-sized,TGTGCCAGCAGCCGCGGGACTAGCGAAGAGACCCAGTACTTC,CASSRGTSEETQYF
TRBD1,TRBJ2-7,TRBV27,many,TGTGCCAGCAGTGGGTGGACAGGGGGATACGAGCAGTACTTC,CASSGWTGGYEQYF
NA,TRBJ2-3,TRBV6-5,many,TGTGCCAGCAGTTACTTGAACAGGGGGGGGGATACGCAGTATTTT,CASSYLNRGGDTQYF
NA,TRBJ2-2,TRBV7-6,few,TGTGCCAGCAGCCCTACCAAAGGTGGTCTCGCCGGGGAGCTGTTTTTT,CASSPTKGGLAGELFF
NA,TRBJ2-5,TRBV5-1,many,TGCGCCAGCAGCTCTGATTTGGGCCTCGTAGAGACCCAGTACTTC,CASSSDLGLVETQYF
NA,TRBJ2-5,TRBV5-6,few,TGTGCCAGCAGCTTGGCCTTGGCTCCGGGAGAGACCCAGTACTTC,CASSLALAPGETQYF
NA,TRBJ2-1,TRBV12-3/TRBV12-4,NA,TGTGCCAGCAGTCAACTTGCTTCCTACAATGAGCAGTTCTTC,CASSQLASYNEQFF
NA,TRBJ1-1,TRBV25-1,many,TGTGCCAGCAGGGCAAGGACTGTTTCTGAAGCTTTCTTT,CASRARTVSEAFF
TRBD2,TRBJ2-3,TRBV10-3,medium-sized,TGTGCCATCAGTGAGTCGGCGAGGTCTAGCGGGGGGGCCGGAGATACGCAGTATTTT,CAISESARSSGGAGDTQYF
NA,TRBJ1-2,TRBV12-3/TRBV12-4,many,TGTGCCAGCGGGGGCAATGGCTACACCTTC,CASGGNGYTF
TRBD1,TRBJ1-1,TRBV10-3,NA,TGTGCCATCAGCGACCGGGACAGGACCTCCACTGAAGCTTTCTTT,CAISDRDRTSTEAFF
NA,TRBJ2-7,TRBV20-1,many,TGCAGTGCGAAACAGGGATCCGAGCAGTACTTC,CSAKQGSEQYF
NA,TRBJ2-2,TRBV7-9,few,TGTGCCAGCAGCTTCCTAGCCGGGGAGCTGTTTTTT,CASSFLAGELFF
NA,TRBJ1-6,TRBV6-6,many,TGTGCCAGCAGTTCCGACTCCGGGGGAAATTCACCCCTCCACTTT,CASSSDSGGNSPLHF
NA,TRBJ1-2,TRBV25-1,many,TGTGCCAGCACTGCCGGGATCTATGGCTACACCTTC,CASTAGIYGYTF
NA,TRBJ2-3,TRBV12-3/TRBV12-4,many,TGTGCCAGCAGTTCACCGGGCACAGATACGCAGTATTTT,CASSSPGTDTQYF
NA,TRBJ1-1,TRBV4-2,many,TGTGCCAGCAGCCAAGATAGACTGTCGAGCACTGAAGCTTTCTTT,CASSQDRLSSTEAFF
TRBD2,TRBJ2-3,TRBV5-1,many,TGCGCCAGCAGCTTGTCTACTAGCGGGGGGGCCATGGATACGCAGTATTTT,CASSLSTSGGAMDTQYF
TRBD2,TRBJ2-1,TRBV6-5,many,TGTGCCAGCAGTCGAGCGGGAGCGTTGTACAATGAGCAGTTCTTC,CASSRAGALYNEQFF
TRBD1,TRBJ2-6,TRBV6-6,many,TGTGCCAGCAGTGTACCGGGACAGGTTTCCGGGGCCAACGTCCTGACTTTC,CASSVPGQVSGANVLTF
TRBD1,TRBJ2-7,TRBV27,many,TGTGCCAGCAGATGGACAGGGGGATACGAGCAGTACTTC,CASRWTGGYEQYF
NA,TRBJ1-1,TRBV30,many,TGTGCCTGCACCCCCGACGGTGACACTGAAGCTTTCTTT,CACTPDGDTEAFF
NA,TRBJ1-2,TRBV10-3,many,TGTGCCACCAGGGACAACTATGGCTACACCTTC,CATRDNYGYTF
TRBD2,TRBJ2-5,TRBV29-1,NA,TGCAGCGTACTTAGCGGGGACCAGGAGACCCAGTACTTC,CSVLSGDQETQYF
TRBD2,TRBJ2-1,TRBV7-9,few,TGTGCCAGCAGCTCTAGCGGGGGGGCCCGGAATGAGCAGTTCTTC,CASSSSGGARNEQFF
NA,TRBJ2-2,TRBV12-3/TRBV12-4,NA,TGTGCCAGCACTTTGATAGGTGGAACCGGGGAGCTGTTTTTT,CASTLIGGTGELFF
TRBD2,TRBJ2-2,TRBV19,many,TGTGCCAGTAGTCTTCCTCCGGGACTAGCGGGAGTGGTACCCGGGGAGCTGTTTTTT,CASSLPPGLAGVVPGELFF